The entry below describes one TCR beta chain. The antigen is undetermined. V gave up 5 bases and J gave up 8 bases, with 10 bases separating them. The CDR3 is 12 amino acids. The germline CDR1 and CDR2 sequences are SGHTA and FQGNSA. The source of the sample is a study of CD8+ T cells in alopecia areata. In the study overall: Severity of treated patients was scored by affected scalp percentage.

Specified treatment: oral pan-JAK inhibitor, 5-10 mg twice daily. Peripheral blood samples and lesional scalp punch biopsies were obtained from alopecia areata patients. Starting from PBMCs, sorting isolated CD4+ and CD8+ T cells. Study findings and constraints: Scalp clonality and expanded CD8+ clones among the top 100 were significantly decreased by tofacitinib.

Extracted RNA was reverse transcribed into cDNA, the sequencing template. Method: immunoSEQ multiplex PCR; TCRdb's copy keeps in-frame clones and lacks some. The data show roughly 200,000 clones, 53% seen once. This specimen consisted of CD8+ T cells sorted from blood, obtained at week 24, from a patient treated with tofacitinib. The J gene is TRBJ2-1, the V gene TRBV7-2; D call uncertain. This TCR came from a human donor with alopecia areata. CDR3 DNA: TGTGCCAGCAGCGATTCGATGGATGAGCAGTTCTTC. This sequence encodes CASSDSMDEQFF. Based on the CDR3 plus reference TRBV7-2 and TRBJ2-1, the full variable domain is GAGVSQSPSNKVTEKGKDVELRCDPISGHTALYWYRQSLGQGLEFLIYFQGNSAPDKSGLPSDRFSAERTGGSVSTLTIQRTQQEDSAVYLCASSDSMDEQFFGPGTRLTVL.